This TCR beta chain comes out of a study of cytotoxic CD8 clonotypes in ibrutinib-treated CLL. Study context: The cohort had about a dozen relapsed/refractory and approximately 15 treatment-naive patients, 17 IGHV unmutated.

This CDR3 has 14 residues. The V gene's germline CDR1 is MNHNY and CDR2 SVGAGI (reference sequence). V trimming: 2 bases; J trimming: 3 bases; junction bases outside the gene matches: 0. Study-level results: Upon ibrutinib response clonality rose, and upon progression it fell back toward baseline.

Assay used: immunoSEQ multiplex PCR; TCRdb lists only in-frame clones, some missing. The sample comprises 15,000 to 20,000 clones, approximately 81% of which are singletons, and approximately 15% rests with the top ten. A word on this clone: No antigen is known for it.

Genomic DNA in an amount of about 2 micrograms was extracted from cryopreserved PBMCs and used for the preparation of TCR beta libraries. The input for sequencing was PBMCs, taken before ibrutinib treatment. The receptor was derived from a human donor with chronic lymphocytic leukemia. The rearrangement links TRBV6-6 to TRBJ2-2, with 7 bases aligning to TRBD1. The CDR3 is CASSYQGDTGELFF. CDR3 nucleotide sequence: TGTGCCAGCAGTTACCAGGGGGACACCGGGGAGCTGTTTTTT.